One and the same sample provided the 19 T cell receptor beta chains below, sequenced in a study of response to subunit inactivated influenza vaccine. TCRdb processed the RT-PCR reads anew with MiXCR; each CDR3 protein has one entry. There are hundreds of thousands of distinct CDR3 sequences in the sample; about 18% occur only once, and under 13% lies in the top ten. Sequencing used PBMCs from blood, obtained approximately 5 days after vaccination. The origin of the receptors is a man aged 45-65 years who received an inactivated influenza vaccine.

This clonotype was found many times. The chain recombines TRBV5-1 with TRBJ2-1; a weak D match, TRBD2 (6 bases). The germline V gene encodes CDR1 SGHRS and CDR2 YFSETQ. CDR3 length equals 14 residues. Trimming left V 0 bases short and J 10 bases short, with 14 bases between. The CDR3 region has the DNA TGCGCCAGCAGCTTGGATAGCCACGGAGGGGAGCAGTTCTTC. It encodes CASSLDSHGGEQFF.

This clonotype was recorded a few times. The J gene is TRBJ2-3, the V gene TRBV24-1; no clear D gene. Germline V gives CDR1 KGHDR, CDR2 SFDVKD. The germline V and J ends were trimmed by 3 bases and 5 bases, with 5 bases remaining between them. The CDR3 extends over 12 amino acids. The CDR3 sequence is CATSDPIDTQYF. In DNA, the CDR3 is TGTGCCACCAGTGATCCCATAGATACGCAGTATTTT.

In this sample, this clonotype turned up a few times. The CDR3 sequence is CSGLSGTSVTYEQYF. CDR3 sequence (DNA): TGCAGTGGCCTTAGCGGGACTAGCGTAACCTACGAGCAGTACTTC. V usage is TRBV20-1 and J usage is TRBJ2-7; 10 nucleotides match TRBD2. With V trimmed by 7 bases and J by 2 bases, 11 bases remained unmatched. The CDR3 is 15 residues long. In germline, CDR1 is DFQATT, CDR2 SNEGSKA (reference sequence).

This clonotype was detected a few times. V is TRBV4-3 and J is TRBJ2-7; 10 bases align to TRBD1. The CDR3 is 17 amino acids. With 0 bases clipped from V and 4 bases from J, the junction kept 9 bases outside the gene matches. Germline values: CDR1 LGHNA, CDR2 YSLEER. The CDR3 spells CASSQDSRGQGRYEQYF. The DNA for the CDR3 is TGCGCCAGCAGCCAAGATTCCCGGGGACAGGGGAGATACGAGCAGTACTTC.

This chain connects TRBV14 to TRBJ2-1; D unclear. Germline loops: CDR1 SGHDN, CDR2 FVKESK. The germline V and J ends were trimmed by 1 base and 1 base, with 8 bases remaining between them. CDR3 size: 15 residues. The CDR3 spells CASSQGRFSYNEQFF. The DNA for the CDR3 is TGTGCCAGCAGCCAAGGACGGTTTTCCTACAATGAGCAGTTCTTC.

The chain employs TRBV29-1 and TRBJ2-7; 12 bases line up with TRBD1. The CDR3 is 13 amino acids. From germline, CDR1 is SQVTM and CDR2 ANQGSEA. V lost 7 bases to trimming and J lost 7 bases; unmatched junction nucleotides: 8. The CDR3 bases are TGCAGCGCCACCGGGACAGGGGGCAGGGAGCAGTACTTC. Its protein product is CSATGTGGREQYF.

This clonotype has only a few counts. The junction departs from germline at one end; a sequencing error may be responsible. The chain employs TRBV4-3 and TRBJ1-5; D may be TRBD1 (6 bases). Germline V lookup: CDR1 LGHNA, CDR2 YSLEER. This CDR3 is built from 13 residues. The DNA for the CDR3 is TGTGCCAGCAGCGGACAGCTCAATCAGCCCCAGCATTTT. Protein product: CASSGQLNQPQHF.

The chain uses TRBV12-3 or TRBV12-4 and TRBJ2-5; perhaps TRBD2 as D (6 bases). With 5 bases removed from V and 5 bases from J, the gap between germline ends came to 12 bases. The CDR3 covers 13 residues. In DNA form, the CDR3 reads TGTGCCAGCAGTCGCGGGGTTGCCGAGACCCAGTACTTC. Encoded protein: CASSRGVAETQYF.

This chain links TRBV5-1 with TRBJ2-1; D is perhaps TRBD1 (5 bases). Germline-derived CDR1 and CDR2 are SGHRS and YFSETQ. CDR3 length equals 16 residues. V was cut by 4 bases and J by 0 bases, with 14 bases left in between. CDR3 sequence reads: CASSPRDFGSYNEQFF. CDR3 nucleotide sequence: TGCGCCAGCAGCCCCAGGGATTTTGGCTCCTACAATGAGCAGTTCTTC.

This clonotype turned up a few times. The rearrangement links TRBV10-3 to TRBJ2-5, with TRBD2 matching over 10 bases. CDR1 is ENHRY, CDR2 SYGVKD, per germline. The junction had 10 bases not matched to a gene; V was cut back by 7 bases and J by 5 bases. CDR3 size: 15 residues. The CDR3 DNA reads as TGTGCCATCATGAATCCTAGCGGGAGTAAGGAGACCCAGTACTTC. This gives the protein CAIMNPSGSKETQYF.

The sample holds a few counts of this clonotype. This chain joins TRBV2 and TRBJ2-7; 8 bases fit TRBD1. Unmatched junction bases numbered 10, after V lost 10 bases and J lost 2 bases. The CDR3 covers 14 residues. Per germline, CDR1 SNHLY and CDR2 FYNNEI. DNA of the CDR3: TGTGCCACGATTTCAGGACAGGGCGCCTACGAGCAGTACTTC. Translation: CATISGQGAYEQYF.

The genes are TRBV9 and TRBJ2-3; 7 bases align to TRBD1. The germline gives CDR1 SGDLS, CDR2 YYNGEE. The junction had 10 bases not matched to a gene; V was cut back by 2 bases and J by 4 bases. This CDR3 contains 16 residues. The CDR3 nucleotides are TGTGCCAGCAGCGTGGCCTCCAGGGGGAGACCAGATACGCAGTATTTT. This translates into CASSVASRGRPDTQYF.

The CDR3 spells CASSQETLGTDNEQFF. CDR3 DNA: TGTGCCAGCAGCCAAGAAACGCTAGGGACCGACAATGAGCAGTTCTTC. This chain connects TRBV3-1 to TRBJ2-1; D is possibly TRBD1 or TRBD2 (5 bases each). V lost 0 bases to trimming and J lost 5 bases, with 14 bases between them. Germline CDR1 is LGHDT and CDR2 is YNNKEL (reference sequence). The CDR3 has 16 residues.

The chain carries TRBV20-1 and TRBJ2-3; 10 bases align to TRBD2. V was pared by 2 bases and J by 3 bases, with 11 bases of the junction left unmatched. Per the germline V gene, CDR1 is DFQATT and CDR2 is SNEGSKA (reference sequence). This CDR3 has 17 residues. The CDR3 nucleotides are TGCAGTGCTAGATCTTCTTTCCTAGCGGGAGTAACAGATACGCAGTATTTT. As protein: CSARSSFLAGVTDTQYF.

In this sample, this clonotype turned up many times. The rearrangement uses TRBV12-3 or TRBV12-4 and TRBJ2-7; D might be TRBD2 (6 bases). V gave up 2 bases and J gave up 5 bases, with 7 bases separating them. The CDR3 loop spans 12 amino acids. The CDR3 protein is CASSLRRDEQYF. CDR3 coding DNA: TGTGCCAGCAGTTTAAGGAGGGACGAGCAGTACTTC.

V usage is TRBV7-2 and J usage is TRBJ2-7; the match to TRBD1 covers 11 bases. Germline-derived CDR1 and CDR2 are SGHTA and FQGNSA. This CDR3 contains 15 residues. Trimming removed 5 bases from V and 0 bases from J; junction bases left unmatched: 3. In DNA form, the CDR3 reads TGTGCCAGCAGCCGGGACAGGGGGGCCTCCTACGAGCAGTACTTC. Amino acids: CASSRDRGASYEQYF.

The chain uses TRBV27 and TRBJ2-1; no clear D. The CDR3 runs 13 residues. V was clipped by 2 bases and J by 9 bases, with 11 bases between them. Germline loops: CDR1 MNHEY, CDR2 SMNVEV (reference sequence). Here the CDR3 reads CASSLRRVGEQFF. In nucleotides, the CDR3 is TGTGCCAGCAGTTTAAGACGGGTCGGTGAGCAGTTCTTC.

This clonotype was counted only a few times. This chain joins TRBV7-2 and TRBJ2-2, with 14 bases lining up with TRBD2. The length of the CDR3 is 15 residues. The J segment lost 8 bases and the V segment lost 7 bases, leaving 6 bases of the junction unmatched. The germline V gene encodes CDR1 SGHTA and CDR2 FQGNSA. The CDR3 spells CASNPGLAGEGELFF. CDR3 nucleotide sequence: TGTGCCAGCAACCCGGGACTAGCGGGAGAGGGGGAGCTGTTTTTT.

The rearrangement uses TRBV7-8 and TRBJ1-2, with D uncertain. Germline V gene data show CDR1 as SGHVS and CDR2 as FQNEAQ. The CDR3 is made up of 14 amino acids. The V end was cut by 0 bases, the J end by 4 bases, with 9 bases between. CDR3 loop: CASSLALYGYGYTF. In DNA form, the CDR3 reads TGTGCCAGCAGCTTAGCCCTGTATGGCTATGGCTACACCTTC.